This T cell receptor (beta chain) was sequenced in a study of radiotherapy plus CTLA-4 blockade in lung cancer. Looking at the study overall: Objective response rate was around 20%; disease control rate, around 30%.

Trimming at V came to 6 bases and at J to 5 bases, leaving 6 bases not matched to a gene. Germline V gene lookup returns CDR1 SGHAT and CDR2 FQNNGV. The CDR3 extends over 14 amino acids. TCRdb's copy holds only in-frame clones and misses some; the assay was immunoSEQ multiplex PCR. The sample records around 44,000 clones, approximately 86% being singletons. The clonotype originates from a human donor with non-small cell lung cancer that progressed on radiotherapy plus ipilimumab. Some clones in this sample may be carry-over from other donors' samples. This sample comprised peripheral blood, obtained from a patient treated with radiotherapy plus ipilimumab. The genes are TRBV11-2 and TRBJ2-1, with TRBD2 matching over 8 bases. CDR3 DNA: TGTGCCAGCAGACGAGCGGGAGTCGACAATGAGCAGTTCTTC. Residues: CASRRAGVDNEQFF.